Following are 8 T cell receptor beta chains from one sample sequenced in a study of blood T cell repertoires in COVID-19. Profiled with immunoSEQ multiplex PCR; TCRdb holds only in-frame clones, not every one. The sample holds around 220,000 clones, about 81% seen once. Sequencing was performed on peripheral blood. Source of these receptors: an elderly woman with COVID-19, enrolled during active disease.

The J gene is TRBJ1-1, the V gene TRBV19; TRBD1 is a possible D gene (6 bases). The CDR3 runs to 16 residues. The germline V and J ends were trimmed by 1 base and 0 bases, with 12 bases remaining between them. The germline CDR1 and CDR2 sequences are LNHDA and SQIVND (reference sequence). CDR3 residues: CASSIGRYRVNTEAFF. DNA of the CDR3: TGTGCCAGTAGTATAGGGAGGTACAGGGTGAACACTGAAGCTTTCTTT.

The rearrangement uses TRBV15 and TRBJ1-2, with D tentatively TRBD1 (6 bases). Germline V CDR1 and CDR2: LNHNV, YYDKDF (reference sequence). The V end lost 0 bases, the J end lost 8 bases, and 13 bases lay between the germline ends. This CDR3 has 14 amino acids. For the CDR3, the DNA is TGTGCCACCAGCAGAGAGGCGGGGGCAAGGGGCTACACCTTC. It codes for CATSREAGARGYTF.

J is TRBJ2-3 and V is TRBV18; 7 bases are shared with TRBD2. The CDR3 has 16 amino acids. Looked up from germline, CDR1 is KGHSH and CDR2 is LQKENI. V was clipped by 4 bases and J by 2 bases; unmatched bases: 9. The CDR3 here is CASSRSLASDTDTQYF. In nucleotides, the CDR3 is TGTGCCAGCTCACGATCACTAGCGTCAGACACAGATACGCAGTATTTT.

This clone was seen once. The chain is built from TRBV5-6 and TRBJ2-3, with 11 bases aligning to TRBD2. CDR1 and CDR2 from the germline V gene are SGHDT and YYEEEE. The CDR3 runs 14 residues. The V segment lost 2 bases and the J segment 8 bases; nucleotides outside the gene matches: 4. The CDR3 region has the DNA TGTGCCAGCAGCTTACTAGCGGGGGAAGGTACGCAGTATTTT. This gives the protein CASSLLAGEGTQYF.

The rearrangement joins TRBV28 to TRBJ2-2; D ambiguous. Trimming took 3 bases from V and 3 from J, leaving 17 bases between them. Looked up from germline, CDR1 is MDHEN and CDR2 is SYDVKM. This CDR3 has 17 residues. As DNA, the CDR3 is TGTGCCAGCAGTTTTTATCTTGGGCAGAACGACACCGGGGAGCTGTTTTTT. It encodes CASSFYLGQNDTGELFF.

The chain couples TRBV4-1 to TRBJ2-3, with 11 positions matching TRBD2. V shed 0 bases, J shed 11 bases, and the junction held 1 base outside the gene matches. CDR1 and CDR2 (germline): MGHRA, YSYEKL. The CDR3 has 13 amino acids. The CDR3 spells CASSQDSGGEQYF. The CDR3 coding sequence is TGCGCCAGCAGCCAAGATAGCGGGGGGGAGCAGTATTTT.

The gene calls are TRBV7-9 and TRBJ2-7, with TRBD2 matching 7 bases. The length of the CDR3 is 12 residues. With V trimmed by 5 bases and J by 3 bases, 1 base remained unmatched. The V gene's germline CDR1 is SEHNR and CDR2 FQNEAQ (reference sequence). CDR3 sequence: CASSRTSYEQYF. The CDR3 DNA reads as TGTGCCAGCAGCCGGACTAGCTACGAGCAGTACTTC.

The J gene is TRBJ2-2, the V gene TRBV11-3, with no clear D. Germline V CDR1 and CDR2: SGHNT, YENEEA. Trimming removed 5 bases from V and 5 bases from J, with 12 bases in between. The CDR3 runs 14 residues. The DNA of the CDR3 is TGTGCCAGCAGCCACAGACCGGATACCGGGGAGCTGTTTTTT. Protein product: CASSHRPDTGELFF.